This TCR beta chain was retrieved from a study of cytomegalovirus exposure and HLA in healthy donors. The PCR employed 60 Vbeta primers together with 13 Jbeta primers. Sequencing was performed with immunoSEQ multiplex PCR; in TCRdb, only in-frame clones are kept and a portion is missing. Counted here are 150,000 to 200,000 clones, roughly 72% occurring once; the ten biggest clones make up roughly 2.1%. The donors (healthy individuals) were bone marrow donors. Though nominally healthy at sampling, donors likely had unrecorded immune exposures. Findings of the study overall: Reports showed the classifier diagnosing cytomegalovirus status with high specificity and sensitivity. TCR beta V segments were, for the most part, productive about 87% or about 30% of the time in an earlier analysis.

The CDR3 totals 17 residues. From germline, CDR1 is SGHVS and CDR2 FQNEAQ. The V and J ends lost 2 bases and 2 bases respectively, with 16 bases between them. On this clone itself: Its specificity is not known.

The chain joins TRBV7-8 to TRBJ1-3, with TRBD1 as a possible D gene (5 bases). The sample comprised PBMCs. This TCR derives from a woman aged 30 to 39 in good health and CMV-seropositive. CDR3 in amino acids: CASSLTSTQGTGNTIYF. The DNA for the CDR3 is TGTGCCAGCAGCTTAACTTCCACGCAGGGAACTGGAAACACCATATATTTT.